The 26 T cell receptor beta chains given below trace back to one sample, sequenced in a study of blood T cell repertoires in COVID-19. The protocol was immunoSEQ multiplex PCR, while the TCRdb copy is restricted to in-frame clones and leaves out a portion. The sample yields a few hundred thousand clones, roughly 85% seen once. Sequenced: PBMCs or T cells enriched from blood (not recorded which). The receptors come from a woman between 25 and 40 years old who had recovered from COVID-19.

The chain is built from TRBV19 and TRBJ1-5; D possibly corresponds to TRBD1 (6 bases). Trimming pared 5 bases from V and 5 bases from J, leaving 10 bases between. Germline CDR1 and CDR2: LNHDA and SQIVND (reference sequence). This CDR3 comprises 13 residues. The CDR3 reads CASSVTGYQPQHF. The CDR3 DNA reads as TGTGCCAGTAGTGTGACAGGATATCAGCCCCAGCATTTT.

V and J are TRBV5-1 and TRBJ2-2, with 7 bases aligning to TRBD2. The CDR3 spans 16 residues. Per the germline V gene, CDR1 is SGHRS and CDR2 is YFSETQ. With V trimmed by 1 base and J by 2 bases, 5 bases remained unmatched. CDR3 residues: CASSLSSGFNTGELFF. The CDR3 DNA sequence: TGCGCCAGCAGCTTGAGTAGCGGGTTCAACACCGGGGAGCTGTTTTTT.

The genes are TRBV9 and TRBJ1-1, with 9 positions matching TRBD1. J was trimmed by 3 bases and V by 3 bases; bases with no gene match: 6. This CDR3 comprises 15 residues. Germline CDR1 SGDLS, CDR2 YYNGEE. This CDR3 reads CASSATGGLDTEAFF. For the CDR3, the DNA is TGTGCCAGCAGCGCAACAGGGGGCCTAGACACTGAAGCTTTCTTT.

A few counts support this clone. The CDR3 region is CATSPLERDNEQFF. The CDR3 DNA reads TGTGCCACCAGTCCCTTGGAGCGGGACAATGAGCAGTTCTTC. The chain links TRBV24-1 to TRBJ2-1; a weak D match, TRBD2 (6 bases). This CDR3 contains 14 residues. The germline V gene encodes CDR1 KGHDR and CDR2 SFDVKD. V was cut by 6 bases and J by 5 bases, with 13 bases left in between.

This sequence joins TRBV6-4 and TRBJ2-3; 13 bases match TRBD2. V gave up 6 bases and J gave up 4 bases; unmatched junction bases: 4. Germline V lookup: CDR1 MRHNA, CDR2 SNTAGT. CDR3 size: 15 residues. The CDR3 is CASRAGTSGADTQYF. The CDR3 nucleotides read TGTGCCAGCAGAGCCGGGACTAGCGGGGCAGATACGCAGTATTTT.

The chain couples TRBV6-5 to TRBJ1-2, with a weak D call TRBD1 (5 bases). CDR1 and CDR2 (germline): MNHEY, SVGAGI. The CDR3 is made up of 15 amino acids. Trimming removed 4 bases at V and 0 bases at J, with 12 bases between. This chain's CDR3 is CASSWGRLTNYGYTF. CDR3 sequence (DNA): TGTGCCAGCAGTTGGGGCAGATTAACTAACTATGGCTACACCTTC.

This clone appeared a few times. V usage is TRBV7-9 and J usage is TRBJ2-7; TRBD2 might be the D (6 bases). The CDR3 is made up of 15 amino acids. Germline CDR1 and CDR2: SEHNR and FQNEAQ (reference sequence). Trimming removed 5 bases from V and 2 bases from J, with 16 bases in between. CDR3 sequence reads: CASSPSDRGTYEQYF. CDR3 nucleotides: TGTGCCAGCAGCCCATCCGATCGGGGGACCTACGAGCAGTACTTC. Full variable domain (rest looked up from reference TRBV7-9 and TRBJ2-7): DTGVSQNPRHKITKRGQNVTFRCDPISEHNRLYWYRQTLGQGPEFLTYFQNEAQLEKSRLLSDRFSAERPKGSFSTLEIQRTEQGDSAMYLCASSPSDRGTYEQYFGPGTRLTVT.

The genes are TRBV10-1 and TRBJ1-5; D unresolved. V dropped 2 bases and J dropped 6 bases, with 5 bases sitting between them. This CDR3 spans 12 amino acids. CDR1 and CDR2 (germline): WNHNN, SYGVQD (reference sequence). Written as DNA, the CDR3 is TGCGCCAGCAGTGAGGGCACTCAGCCCCAGCATTTT. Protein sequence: CASSEGTQPQHF.

The CDR3 DNA sequence: TGTGCCAGCAGTGCTTACGTTGTGATGGGACAACAGGTCAACACTGAAGCTTTCTTT. This codes for CASSAYVVMGQQVNTEAFF. This chain joins TRBV6-1 and TRBJ1-1, with D possibly being TRBD1 (6 bases). The CDR3 runs to 19 residues. Trimming pared 4 bases from V and 2 bases from J, leaving 26 bases between. Germline V gives CDR1 MNHNS, CDR2 SASEGT.

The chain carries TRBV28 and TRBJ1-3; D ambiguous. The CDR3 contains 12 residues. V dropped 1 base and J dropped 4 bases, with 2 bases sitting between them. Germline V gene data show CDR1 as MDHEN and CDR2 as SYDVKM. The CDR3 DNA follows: TGTGCCAGCAGTTTATCAGGAAACACCATATATTTT. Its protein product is CASSLSGNTIYF.

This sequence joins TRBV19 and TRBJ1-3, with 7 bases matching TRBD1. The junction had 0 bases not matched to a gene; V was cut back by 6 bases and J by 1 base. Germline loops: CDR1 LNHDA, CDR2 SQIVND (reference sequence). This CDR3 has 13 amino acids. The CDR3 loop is CASRTGSGNTIYF. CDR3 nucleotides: TGTGCCAGTAGGACAGGGTCTGGAAACACCATATATTTT.

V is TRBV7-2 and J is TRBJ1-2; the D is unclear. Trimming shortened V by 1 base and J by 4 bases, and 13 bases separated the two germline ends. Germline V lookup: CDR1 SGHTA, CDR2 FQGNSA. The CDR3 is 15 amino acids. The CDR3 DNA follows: TGTGCCAGCAGCTTAGATCGCATCGCCAGCTATGGCTACACCTTC. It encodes CASSLDRIASYGYTF.

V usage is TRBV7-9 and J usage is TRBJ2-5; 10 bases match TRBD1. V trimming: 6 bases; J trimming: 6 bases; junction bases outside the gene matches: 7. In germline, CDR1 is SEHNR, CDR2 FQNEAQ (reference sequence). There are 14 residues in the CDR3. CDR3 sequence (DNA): TGTGCCAGCAGTCGGGACAGGGGTTGGCAGACCCAGTACTTC. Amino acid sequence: CASSRDRGWQTQYF.

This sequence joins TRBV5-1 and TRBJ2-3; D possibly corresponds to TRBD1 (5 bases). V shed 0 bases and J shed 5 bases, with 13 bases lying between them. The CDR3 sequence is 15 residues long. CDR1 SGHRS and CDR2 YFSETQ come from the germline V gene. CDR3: CASSLEGPYGDTQYF. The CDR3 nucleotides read TGCGCCAGCAGCTTGGAGGGGCCCTACGGAGATACGCAGTATTTT.

DNA for the CDR3: TGTGCCAGCAGCTTAGTAGGGGTAGGGATGGGTGAAGCTTTCTTT. Encoded protein: CASSLVGVGMGEAFF. This chain links TRBV7-2 with TRBJ1-1; D is perhaps TRBD1 (5 bases). Germline lookup yields CDR1 SGHTA and CDR2 FQGNSA. This CDR3 contains 15 residues. Between the trimmed V and J ends, which lost 1 base and 7 bases, there was a span of 16 bases.

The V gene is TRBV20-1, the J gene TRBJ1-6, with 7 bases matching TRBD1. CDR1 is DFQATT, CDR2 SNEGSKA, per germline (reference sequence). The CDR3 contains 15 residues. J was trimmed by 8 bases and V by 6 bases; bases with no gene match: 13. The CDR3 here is CSASDVGTVDSPLHF. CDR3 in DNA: TGCAGTGCCAGTGATGTGGGGACAGTGGATTCACCCCTCCACTTT.

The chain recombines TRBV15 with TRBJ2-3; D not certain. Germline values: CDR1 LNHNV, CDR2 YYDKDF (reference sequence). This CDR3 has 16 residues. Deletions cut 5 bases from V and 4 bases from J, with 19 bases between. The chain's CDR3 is CATSSHSGRDADTQYF. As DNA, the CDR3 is TGTGCCACCAGCTCCCACAGTGGTCGAGACGCAGATACGCAGTATTTT.

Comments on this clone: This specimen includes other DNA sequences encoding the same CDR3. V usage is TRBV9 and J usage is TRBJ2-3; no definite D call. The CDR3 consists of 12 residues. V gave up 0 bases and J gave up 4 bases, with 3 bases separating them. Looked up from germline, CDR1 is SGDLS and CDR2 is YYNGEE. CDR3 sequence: CASSVGADTQYF. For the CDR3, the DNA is TGTGCCAGCAGCGTAGGCGCAGATACGCAGTATTTT. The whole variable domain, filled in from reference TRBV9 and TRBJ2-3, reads DSGVTQTPKHLITATGQRVTLRCSPRSGDLSVYWYQQSLDQGLQFLIQYYNGEERAKGNILERFSAQQFPDLHSELNLSSLELGDSALYFCASSVGADTQYFGPGTRLTVL.

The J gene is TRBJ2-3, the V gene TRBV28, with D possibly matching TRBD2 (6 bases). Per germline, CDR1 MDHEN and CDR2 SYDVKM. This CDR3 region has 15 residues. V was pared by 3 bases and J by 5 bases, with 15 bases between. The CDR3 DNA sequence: TGTGCCAGCAGTTTTGGTGGGGCCGGGGGAGATACGCAGTATTTT. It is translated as CASSFGGAGGDTQYF.

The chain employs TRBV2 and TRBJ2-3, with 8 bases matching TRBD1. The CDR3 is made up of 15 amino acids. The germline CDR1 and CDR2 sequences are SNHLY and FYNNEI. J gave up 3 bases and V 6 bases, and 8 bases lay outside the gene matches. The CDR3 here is CASRLGRGLTDTQYF. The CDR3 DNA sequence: TGTGCCAGCAGGTTGGGCAGGGGGCTGACAGATACGCAGTATTTT. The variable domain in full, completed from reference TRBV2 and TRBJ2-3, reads EPEVTQTPSHQVTQMGQEVILRCVPISNHLYFYWYRQILGQKVEFLVSFYNNEISEKSEIFDDQFSVERPDGSNFTLKIRSTKLEDSAMYFCASRLGRGLTDTQYFGPGTRLTVL.

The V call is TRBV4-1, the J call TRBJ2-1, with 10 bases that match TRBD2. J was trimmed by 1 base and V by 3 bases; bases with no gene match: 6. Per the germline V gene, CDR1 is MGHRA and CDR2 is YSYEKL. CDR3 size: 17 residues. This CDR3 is CASSHGEGLASYNEQFF. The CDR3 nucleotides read TGCGCCAGCAGCCATGGTGAGGGACTAGCGTCCTACAATGAGCAGTTCTTC.

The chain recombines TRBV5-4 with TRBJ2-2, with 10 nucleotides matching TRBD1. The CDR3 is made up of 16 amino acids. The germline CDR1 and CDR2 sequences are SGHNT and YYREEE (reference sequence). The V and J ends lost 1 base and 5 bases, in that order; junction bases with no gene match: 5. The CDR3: CASSLPPGQGTGELFF. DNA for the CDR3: TGTGCCAGCAGCTTGCCCCCGGGACAGGGGACCGGGGAGCTGTTTTTT. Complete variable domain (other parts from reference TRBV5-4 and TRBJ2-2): ETGVTQSPTHLIKTRGQQVTLRCSSQSGHNTVSWYQQALGQGPQFIFQYYREEENGRGNFPPRFSGLQFPNYSSELNVNALELDDSALYLCASSLPPGQGTGELFFGEGSRLTVL.

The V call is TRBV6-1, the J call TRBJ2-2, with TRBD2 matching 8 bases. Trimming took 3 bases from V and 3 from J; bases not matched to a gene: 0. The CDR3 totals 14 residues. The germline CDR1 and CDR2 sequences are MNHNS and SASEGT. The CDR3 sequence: CASSDGGDTGELFF. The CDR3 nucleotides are TGTGCCAGCAGTGACGGGGGGGACACCGGGGAGCTGTTTTTT.

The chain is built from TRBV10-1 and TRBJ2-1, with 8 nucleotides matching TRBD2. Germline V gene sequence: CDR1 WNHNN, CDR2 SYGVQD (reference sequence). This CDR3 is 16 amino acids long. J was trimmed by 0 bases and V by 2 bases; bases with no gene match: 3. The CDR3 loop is CASSEQSGGSYNEQFF. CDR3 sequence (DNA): TGCGCCAGCAGTGAGCAGAGCGGGGGCTCCTACAATGAGCAGTTCTTC.

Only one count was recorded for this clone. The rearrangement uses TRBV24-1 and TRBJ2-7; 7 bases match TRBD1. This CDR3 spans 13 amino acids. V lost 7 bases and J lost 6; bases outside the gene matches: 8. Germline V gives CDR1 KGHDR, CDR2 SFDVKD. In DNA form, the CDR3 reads TGTGCCACCAGCCCCTCCCCAGGGGGCGAGCAGTACTTC. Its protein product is CATSPSPGGEQYF.

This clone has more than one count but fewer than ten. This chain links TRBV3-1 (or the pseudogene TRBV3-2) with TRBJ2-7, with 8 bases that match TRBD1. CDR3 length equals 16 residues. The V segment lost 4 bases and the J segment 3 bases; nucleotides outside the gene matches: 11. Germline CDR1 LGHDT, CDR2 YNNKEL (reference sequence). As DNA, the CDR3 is TGTGCCAGCAGCCCACGACAGGGGAGAGTGGGCTACGAGCAGTACTTC. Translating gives CASSPRQGRVGYEQYF.